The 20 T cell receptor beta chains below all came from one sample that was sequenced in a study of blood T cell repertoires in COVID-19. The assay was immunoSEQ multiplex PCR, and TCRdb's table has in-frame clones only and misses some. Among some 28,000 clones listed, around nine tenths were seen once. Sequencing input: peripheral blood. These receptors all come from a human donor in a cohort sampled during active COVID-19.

The CDR3 protein is CASSPDYQETQYF. The CDR3, as DNA: TGCGCCAGCAGCCCGGACTATCAAGAGACCCAGTACTTC. The chain couples TRBV5-1 to TRBJ2-5; possibly TRBD2 for D (6 bases). The CDR3 has 13 residues. Germline V gives CDR1 SGHRS, CDR2 YFSETQ. V was clipped by 4 bases and J by 2 bases, with 9 bases between them.

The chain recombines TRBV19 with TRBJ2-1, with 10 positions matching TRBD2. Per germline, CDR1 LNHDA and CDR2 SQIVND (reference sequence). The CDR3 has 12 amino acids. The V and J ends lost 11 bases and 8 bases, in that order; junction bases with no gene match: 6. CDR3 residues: CASSGRAYEQFF. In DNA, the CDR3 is TGTGCCTCCAGCGGGAGGGCTTATGAGCAGTTCTTC.

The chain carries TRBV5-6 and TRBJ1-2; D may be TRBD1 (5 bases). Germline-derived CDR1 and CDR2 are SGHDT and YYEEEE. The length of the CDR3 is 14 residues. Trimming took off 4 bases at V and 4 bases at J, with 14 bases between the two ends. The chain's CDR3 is CASSIRDSLYGYTF. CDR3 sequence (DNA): TGTGCCAGCAGCATCCGGGACTCGCTCTATGGCTACACCTTC. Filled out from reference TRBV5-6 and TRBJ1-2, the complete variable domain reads DAGVTQSPTHLIKTRGQQVTLRCSPKSGHDTVSWYQQALGQGPQFIFQYYEEEERQRGNFPDRFSGHQFPNYSSELNVNALLLGDSALYLCASSIRDSLYGYTFGSGTRLTVV.

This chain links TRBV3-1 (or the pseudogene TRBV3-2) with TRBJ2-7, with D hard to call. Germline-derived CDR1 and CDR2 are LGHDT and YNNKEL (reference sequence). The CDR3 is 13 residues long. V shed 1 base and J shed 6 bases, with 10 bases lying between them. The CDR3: CASSQGSIPEQYF. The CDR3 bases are TGTGCCAGCAGCCAAGGTAGTATACCCGAGCAGTACTTC.

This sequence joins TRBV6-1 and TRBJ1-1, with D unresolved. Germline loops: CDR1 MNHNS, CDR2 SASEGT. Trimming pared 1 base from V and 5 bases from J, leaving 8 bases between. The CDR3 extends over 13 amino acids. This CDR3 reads CASSEVGSTEAFF. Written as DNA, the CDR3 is TGTGCCAGCAGTGAAGTCGGGTCTACTGAAGCTTTCTTT.

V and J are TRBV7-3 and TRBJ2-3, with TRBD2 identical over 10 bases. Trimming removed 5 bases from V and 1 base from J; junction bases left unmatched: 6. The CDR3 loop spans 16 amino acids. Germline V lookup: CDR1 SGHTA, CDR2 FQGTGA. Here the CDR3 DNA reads TGTGCCAGCAGCGCCCGGACTAGCGGTGGCACAGATACGCAGTATTTT. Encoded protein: CASSARTSGGTDTQYF. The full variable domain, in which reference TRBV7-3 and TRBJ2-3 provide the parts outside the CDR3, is GAGVSQTPSNKVTEKGKYVELRCDPISGHTALYWYRQSLGQGPEFLIYFQGTGAADDSGLPNDRFFAVRPEGSVSTLKIQRTERGDSAVYLCASSARTSGGTDTQYFGPGTRLTVL.

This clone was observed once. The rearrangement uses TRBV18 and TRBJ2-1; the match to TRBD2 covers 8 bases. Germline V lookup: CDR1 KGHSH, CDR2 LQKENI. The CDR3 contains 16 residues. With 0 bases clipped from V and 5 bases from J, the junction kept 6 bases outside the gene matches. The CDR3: CASSPPAGGPDNEQFF. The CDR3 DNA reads TGTGCCAGCTCACCACCGGCGGGGGGACCAGACAATGAGCAGTTCTTC.

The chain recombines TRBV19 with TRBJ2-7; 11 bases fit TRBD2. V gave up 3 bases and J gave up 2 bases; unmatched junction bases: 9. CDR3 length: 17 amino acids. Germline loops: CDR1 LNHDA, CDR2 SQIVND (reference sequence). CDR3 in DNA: TGTGCCAGTAGTATGGGAACTAGCGGGAGTCTCACCTACGAGCAGTACTTC. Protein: CASSMGTSGSLTYEQYF.

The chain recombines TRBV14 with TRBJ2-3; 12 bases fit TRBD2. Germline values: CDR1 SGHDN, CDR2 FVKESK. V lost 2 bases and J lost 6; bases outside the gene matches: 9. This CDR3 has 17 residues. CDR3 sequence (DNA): TGTGCCAGCAGCCAAAGGATACTAGCGGGGGGACCCGATACGCAGTATTTT. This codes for CASSQRILAGGPDTQYF.

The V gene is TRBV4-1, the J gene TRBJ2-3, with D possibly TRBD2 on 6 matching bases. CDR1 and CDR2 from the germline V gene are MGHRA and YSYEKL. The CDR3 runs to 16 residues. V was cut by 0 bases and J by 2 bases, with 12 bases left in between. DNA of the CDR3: TGCGCCAGCAGCCAAGAGGGGACTTCCAACACAGATACGCAGTATTTT. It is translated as CASSQEGTSNTDTQYF.

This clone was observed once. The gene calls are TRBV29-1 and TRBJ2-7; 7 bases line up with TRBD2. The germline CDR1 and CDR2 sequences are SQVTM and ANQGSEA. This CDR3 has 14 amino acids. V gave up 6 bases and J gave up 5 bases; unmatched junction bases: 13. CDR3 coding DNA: TGCAGCGTCCACCCAGGCGGGAGCATCGACGAGCAGTACTTC. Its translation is CSVHPGGSIDEQYF.

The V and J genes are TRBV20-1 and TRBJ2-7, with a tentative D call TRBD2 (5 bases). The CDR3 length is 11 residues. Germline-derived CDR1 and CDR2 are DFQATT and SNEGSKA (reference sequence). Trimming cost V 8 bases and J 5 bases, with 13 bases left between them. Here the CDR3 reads CSPRSGHEQYF. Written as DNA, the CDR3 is TGCAGTCCCCGGAGCGGACACGAGCAGTACTTC.

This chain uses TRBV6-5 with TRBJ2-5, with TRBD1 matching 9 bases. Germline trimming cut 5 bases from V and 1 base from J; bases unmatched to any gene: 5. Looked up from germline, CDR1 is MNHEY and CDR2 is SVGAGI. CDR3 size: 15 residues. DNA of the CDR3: TGTGCCAGCAGTCGCAGGGGACAGGGCCAAGAGACCCAGTACTTC. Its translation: CASSRRGQGQETQYF.

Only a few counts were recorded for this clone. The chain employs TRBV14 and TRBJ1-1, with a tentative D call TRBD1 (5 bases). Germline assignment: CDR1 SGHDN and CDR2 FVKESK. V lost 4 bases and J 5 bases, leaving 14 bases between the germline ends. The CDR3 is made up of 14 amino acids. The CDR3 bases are TGTGCCAGCAGCCTGGAGGGGCTAGGGACTGAAGCTTTCTTT. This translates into CASSLEGLGTEAFF.

CDR3 nucleotides: TGTGCCAGCAGCTTAGACACCTACGAGCAGTACTTC. It specifies CASSLDTYEQYF. The V gene is TRBV7-9, the J gene TRBJ2-7; D gene uncertain. V was clipped by 1 base and J by 2 bases, with 3 bases between them. The germline CDR1 and CDR2 sequences are SEHNR and FQNEAQ (reference sequence). The CDR3 totals 12 residues.

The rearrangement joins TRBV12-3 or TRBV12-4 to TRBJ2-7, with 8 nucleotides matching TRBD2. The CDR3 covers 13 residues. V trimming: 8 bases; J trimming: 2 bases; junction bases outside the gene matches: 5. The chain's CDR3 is CASGLAGTYEQYF. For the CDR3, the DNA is TGTGCCAGCGGCCTAGCGGGTACCTACGAGCAGTACTTC.

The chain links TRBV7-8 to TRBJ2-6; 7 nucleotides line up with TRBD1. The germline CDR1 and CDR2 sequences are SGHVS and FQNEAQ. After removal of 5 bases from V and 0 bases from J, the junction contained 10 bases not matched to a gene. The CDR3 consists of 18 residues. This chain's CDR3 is CASSQQGTRFSGANVLTF. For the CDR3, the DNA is TGTGCCAGCAGCCAACAGGGGACCCGATTCTCTGGGGCCAACGTCCTGACTTTC.

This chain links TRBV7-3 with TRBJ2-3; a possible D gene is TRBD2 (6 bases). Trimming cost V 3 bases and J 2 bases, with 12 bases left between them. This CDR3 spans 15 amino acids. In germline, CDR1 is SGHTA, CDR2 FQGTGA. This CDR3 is CASSLGGANTDTQYF. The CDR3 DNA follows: TGTGCCAGCAGCTTGGGGGGAGCCAACACAGATACGCAGTATTTT.

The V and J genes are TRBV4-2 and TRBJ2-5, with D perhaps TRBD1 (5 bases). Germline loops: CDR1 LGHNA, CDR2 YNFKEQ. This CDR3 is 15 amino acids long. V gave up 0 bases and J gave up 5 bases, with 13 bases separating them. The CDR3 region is CASSQDIWGQETQYF. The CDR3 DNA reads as TGTGCCAGCAGCCAAGATATCTGGGGCCAGGAGACCCAGTACTTC.

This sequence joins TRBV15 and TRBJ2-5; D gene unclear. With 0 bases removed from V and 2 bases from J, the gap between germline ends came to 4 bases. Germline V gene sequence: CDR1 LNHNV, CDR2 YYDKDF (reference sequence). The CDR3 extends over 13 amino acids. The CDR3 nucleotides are TGTGCCACCAGCAGAGACAGGCAAGAGACCCAGTACTTC. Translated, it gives CATSRDRQETQYF.